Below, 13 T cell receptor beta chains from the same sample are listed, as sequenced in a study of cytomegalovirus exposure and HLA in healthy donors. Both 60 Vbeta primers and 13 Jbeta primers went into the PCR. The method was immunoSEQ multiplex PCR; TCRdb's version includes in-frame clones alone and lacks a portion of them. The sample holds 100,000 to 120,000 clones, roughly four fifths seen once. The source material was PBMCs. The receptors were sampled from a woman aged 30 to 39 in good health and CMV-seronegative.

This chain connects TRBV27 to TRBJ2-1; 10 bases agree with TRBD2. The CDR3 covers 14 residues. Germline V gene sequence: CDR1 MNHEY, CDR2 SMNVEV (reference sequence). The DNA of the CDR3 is TGTGCAGTAGCGGGAGGCCTATGGAGCAATGAGCAGTTCTTC. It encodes CAVAGGLWSNEQFF.

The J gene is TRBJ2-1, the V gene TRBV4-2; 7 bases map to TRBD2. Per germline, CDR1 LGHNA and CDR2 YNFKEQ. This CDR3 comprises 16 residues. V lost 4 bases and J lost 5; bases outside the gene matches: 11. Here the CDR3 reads CASSRPERLADNEQFF. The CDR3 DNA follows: TGTGCCAGCAGCCGACCCGAGCGGCTAGCGGACAATGAGCAGTTCTTC.

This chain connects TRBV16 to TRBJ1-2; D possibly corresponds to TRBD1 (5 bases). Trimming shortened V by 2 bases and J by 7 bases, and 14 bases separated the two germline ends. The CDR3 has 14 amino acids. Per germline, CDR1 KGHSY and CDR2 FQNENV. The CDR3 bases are TGTGCCAGCAGCCAACGTGGGGCTCCAGCTGGCTACACCTTC. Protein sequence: CASSQRGAPAGYTF.

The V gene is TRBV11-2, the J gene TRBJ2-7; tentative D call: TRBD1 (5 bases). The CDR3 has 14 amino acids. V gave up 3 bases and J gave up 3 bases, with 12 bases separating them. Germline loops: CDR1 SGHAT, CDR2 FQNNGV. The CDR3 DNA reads TGTGCCAGCAGCTTTTCCATTCAGGGCTACGAGCAGTACTTC. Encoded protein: CASSFSIQGYEQYF.

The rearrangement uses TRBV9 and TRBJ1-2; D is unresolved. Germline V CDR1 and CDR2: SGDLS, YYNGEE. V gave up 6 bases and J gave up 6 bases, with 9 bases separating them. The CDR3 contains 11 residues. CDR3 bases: TGTGCCAGCACCTCCGGGGATGGCTACACCTTC. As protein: CASTSGDGYTF.

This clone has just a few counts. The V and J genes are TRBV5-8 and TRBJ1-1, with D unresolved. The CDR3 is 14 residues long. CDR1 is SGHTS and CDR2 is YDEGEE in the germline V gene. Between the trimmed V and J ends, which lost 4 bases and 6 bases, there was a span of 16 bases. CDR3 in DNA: TGTGCCAGCAGCAGAATGGAGTTTAATGCTGAAGCTTTCTTT. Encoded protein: CASSRMEFNAEAFF.

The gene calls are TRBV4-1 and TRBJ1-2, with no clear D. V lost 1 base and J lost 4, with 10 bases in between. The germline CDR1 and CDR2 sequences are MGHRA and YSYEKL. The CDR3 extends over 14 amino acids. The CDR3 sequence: CASSQGRVGYGYTF. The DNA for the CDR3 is TGCGCCAGCAGCCAAGGCCGGGTCGGCTATGGCTACACCTTC.

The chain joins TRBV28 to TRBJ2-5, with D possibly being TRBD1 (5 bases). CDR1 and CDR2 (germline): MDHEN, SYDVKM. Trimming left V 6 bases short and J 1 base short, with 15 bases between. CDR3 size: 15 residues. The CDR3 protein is CASSALGRAQETQYF. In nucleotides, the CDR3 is TGTGCCAGCAGCGCCCTAGGCAGGGCCCAAGAGACCCAGTACTTC.

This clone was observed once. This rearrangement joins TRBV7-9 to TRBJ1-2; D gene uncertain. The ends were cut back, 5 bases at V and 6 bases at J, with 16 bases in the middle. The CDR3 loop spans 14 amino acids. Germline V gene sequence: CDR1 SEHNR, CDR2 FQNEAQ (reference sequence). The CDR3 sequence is CASSQAMESDGYTF. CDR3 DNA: TGTGCCAGCAGCCAAGCGATGGAGTCAGATGGCTACACCTTC. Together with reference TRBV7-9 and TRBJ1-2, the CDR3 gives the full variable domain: DTGVSQNPRHKITKRGQNVTFRCDPISEHNRLYWYRQTLGQGPEFLTYFQNEAQLEKSRLLSDRFSAERPKGSFSTLEIQRTEQGDSAMYLCASSQAMESDGYTFGSGTRLTVV.

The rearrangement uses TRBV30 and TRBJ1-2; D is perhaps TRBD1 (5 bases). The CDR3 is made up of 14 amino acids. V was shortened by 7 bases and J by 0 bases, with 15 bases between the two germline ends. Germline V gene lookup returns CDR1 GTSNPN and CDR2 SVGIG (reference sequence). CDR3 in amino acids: CASLGGTPNYGYTF. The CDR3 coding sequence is TGTGCCTCCCTAGGCGGGACCCCTAACTATGGCTACACCTTC.

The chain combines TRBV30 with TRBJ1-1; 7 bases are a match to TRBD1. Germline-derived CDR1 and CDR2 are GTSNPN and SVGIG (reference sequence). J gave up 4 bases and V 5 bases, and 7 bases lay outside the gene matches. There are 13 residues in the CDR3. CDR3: CAWATGYATEAFF. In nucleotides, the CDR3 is TGTGCCTGGGCGACAGGGTACGCCACTGAAGCTTTCTTT.

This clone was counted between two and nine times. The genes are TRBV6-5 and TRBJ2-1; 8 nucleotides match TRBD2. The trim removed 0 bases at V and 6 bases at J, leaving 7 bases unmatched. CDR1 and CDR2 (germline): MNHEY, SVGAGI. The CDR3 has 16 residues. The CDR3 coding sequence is TGTGCCAGCAGTTACTCTAGCGGGGCGGTACTCAATGAGCAGTTCTTC. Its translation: CASSYSSGAVLNEQFF.

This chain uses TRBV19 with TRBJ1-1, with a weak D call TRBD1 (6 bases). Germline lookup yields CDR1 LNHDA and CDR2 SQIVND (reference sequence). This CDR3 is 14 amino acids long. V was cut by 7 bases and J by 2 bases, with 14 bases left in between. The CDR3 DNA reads TGTGCCAGTACCCTTATGGACAGCAACACTGAAGCTTTCTTT. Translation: CASTLMDSNTEAFF.